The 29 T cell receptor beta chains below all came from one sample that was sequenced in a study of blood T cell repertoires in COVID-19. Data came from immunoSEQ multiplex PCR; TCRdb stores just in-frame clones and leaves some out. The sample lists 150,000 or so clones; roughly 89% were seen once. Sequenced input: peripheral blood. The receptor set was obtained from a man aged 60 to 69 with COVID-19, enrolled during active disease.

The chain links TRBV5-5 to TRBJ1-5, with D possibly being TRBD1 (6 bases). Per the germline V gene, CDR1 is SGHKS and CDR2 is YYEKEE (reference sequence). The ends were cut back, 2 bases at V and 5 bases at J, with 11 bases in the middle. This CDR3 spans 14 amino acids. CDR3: CASSFRQEYQPQHF. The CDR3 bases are TGTGCCAGCAGCTTCCGACAGGAGTATCAGCCCCAGCATTTT.

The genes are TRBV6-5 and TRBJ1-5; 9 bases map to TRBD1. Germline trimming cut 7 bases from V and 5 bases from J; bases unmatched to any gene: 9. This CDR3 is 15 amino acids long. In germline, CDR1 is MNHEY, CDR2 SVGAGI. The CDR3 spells CASNGNTGGYQPQHF. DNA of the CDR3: TGTGCCAGCAACGGCAATACAGGGGGCTATCAGCCCCAGCATTTT.

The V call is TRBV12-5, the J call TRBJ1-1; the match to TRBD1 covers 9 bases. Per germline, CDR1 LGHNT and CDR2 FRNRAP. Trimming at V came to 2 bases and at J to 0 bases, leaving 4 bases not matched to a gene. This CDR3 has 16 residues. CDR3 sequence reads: CASGLPQGAVNTEAFF. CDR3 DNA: TGTGCTAGTGGTTTGCCACAGGGGGCCGTGAACACTGAAGCTTTCTTT.

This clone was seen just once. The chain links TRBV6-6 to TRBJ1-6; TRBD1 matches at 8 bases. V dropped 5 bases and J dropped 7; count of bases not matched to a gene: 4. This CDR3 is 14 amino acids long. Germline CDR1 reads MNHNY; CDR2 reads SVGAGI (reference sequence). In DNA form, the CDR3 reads TGTGCCAGCAGTACCACAGGGGGGAATTCACCCCTCCACTTT. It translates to CASSTTGGNSPLHF.

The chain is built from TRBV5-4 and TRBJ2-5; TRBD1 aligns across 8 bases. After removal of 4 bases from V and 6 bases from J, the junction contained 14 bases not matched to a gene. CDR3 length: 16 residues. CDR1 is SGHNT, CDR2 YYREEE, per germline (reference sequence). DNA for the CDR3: TGTGCCAGCAGCCTTAAGGGGGCAGGGGGCTGGCAGACCCAGTACTTC. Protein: CASSLKGAGGWQTQYF.

For the CDR3, the DNA is TGTGCCTGGTCACCGCAGGGAAAACTGTTTTTT. It is translated as CAWSPQGKLFF. V usage is TRBV30 and J usage is TRBJ1-4; possible D gene TRBD1, 5 bases. The CDR3 has 11 residues. The V gene's germline CDR1 is GTSNPN and CDR2 SVGIG (reference sequence). Between the trimmed V and J ends, which lost 5 bases and 10 bases, there was a span of 11 bases.

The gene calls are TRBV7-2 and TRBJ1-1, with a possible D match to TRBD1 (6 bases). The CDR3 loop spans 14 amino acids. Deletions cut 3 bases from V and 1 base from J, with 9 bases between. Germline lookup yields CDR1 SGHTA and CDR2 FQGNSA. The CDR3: CASSFRTENTEAFF. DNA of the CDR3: TGTGCCAGCAGCTTTCGGACAGAGAACACTGAAGCTTTCTTT.

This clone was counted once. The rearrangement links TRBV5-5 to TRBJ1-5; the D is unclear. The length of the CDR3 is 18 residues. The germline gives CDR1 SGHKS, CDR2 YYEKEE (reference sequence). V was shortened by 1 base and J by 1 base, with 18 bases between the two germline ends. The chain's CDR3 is CASSLSQRMAWSNQPQHF. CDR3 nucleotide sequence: TGTGCCAGCAGCTTGTCCCAGCGCATGGCGTGGAGCAATCAGCCCCAGCATTTT. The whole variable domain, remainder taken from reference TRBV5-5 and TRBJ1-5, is DAGVTQSPTHLIKTRGQQVTLRCSPISGHKSVSWYQQVLGQGPQFIFQYYEKEERGRGNFPDRFSARQFPNYSSELNVNALLLGDSALYLCASSLSQRMAWSNQPQHFGDGTRLSIL.

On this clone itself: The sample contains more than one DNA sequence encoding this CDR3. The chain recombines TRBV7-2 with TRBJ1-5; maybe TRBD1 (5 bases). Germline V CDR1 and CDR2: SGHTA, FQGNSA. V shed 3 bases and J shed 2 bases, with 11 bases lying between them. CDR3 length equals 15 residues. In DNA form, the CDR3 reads TGTGCCAGCAGCTTGGGGGGGGGAGGCAATCAGCCCCAGCATTTT. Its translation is CASSLGGGGNQPQHF.

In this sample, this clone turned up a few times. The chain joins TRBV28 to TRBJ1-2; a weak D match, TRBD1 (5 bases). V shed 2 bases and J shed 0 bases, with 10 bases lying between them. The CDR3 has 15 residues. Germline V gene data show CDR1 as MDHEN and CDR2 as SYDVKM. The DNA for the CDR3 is TGTGCCAGCAGTTTAAGACAGAAGACTAACTATGGCTACACCTTC. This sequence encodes CASSLRQKTNYGYTF.

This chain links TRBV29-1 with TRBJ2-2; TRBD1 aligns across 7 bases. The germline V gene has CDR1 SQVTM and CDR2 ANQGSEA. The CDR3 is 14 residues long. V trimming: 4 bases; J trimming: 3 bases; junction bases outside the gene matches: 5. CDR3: CSVGLDRDTGELFF. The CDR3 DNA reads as TGCAGCGTTGGCCTAGACAGGGACACCGGGGAGCTGTTTTTT.

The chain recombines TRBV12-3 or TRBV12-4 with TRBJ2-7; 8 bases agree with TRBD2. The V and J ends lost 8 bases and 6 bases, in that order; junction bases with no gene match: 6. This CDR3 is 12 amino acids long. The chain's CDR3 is CASGQTSGEQYF. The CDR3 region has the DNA TGTGCCAGCGGCCAAACTAGCGGCGAGCAGTACTTC.

In nucleotides, the CDR3 is TGTGCCAGCTCCCCTTTGTCGAACACTGAAGCTTTCTTT. Its protein is CASSPLSNTEAFF. This chain connects TRBV12-3 or TRBV12-4 to TRBJ1-1; D is unresolved. This CDR3 is built from 13 residues. V was clipped by 8 bases and J by 1 base, with 11 bases between them.

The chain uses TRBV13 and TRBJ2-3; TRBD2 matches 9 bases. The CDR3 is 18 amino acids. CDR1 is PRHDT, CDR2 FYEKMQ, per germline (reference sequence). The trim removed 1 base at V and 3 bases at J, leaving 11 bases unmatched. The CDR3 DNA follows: TGTGCCAGCAGCTTAGATACGCGGGGGGGCCCCGGGACAGATACGCAGTATTTT. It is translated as CASSLDTRGGPGTDTQYF.

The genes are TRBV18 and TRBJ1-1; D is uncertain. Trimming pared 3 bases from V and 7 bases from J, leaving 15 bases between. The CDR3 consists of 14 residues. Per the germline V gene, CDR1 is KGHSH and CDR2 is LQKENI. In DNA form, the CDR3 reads TGTGCCAGCTCACCCTTGGCCACCTCAGATGAAGCTTTCTTT. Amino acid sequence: CASSPLATSDEAFF.

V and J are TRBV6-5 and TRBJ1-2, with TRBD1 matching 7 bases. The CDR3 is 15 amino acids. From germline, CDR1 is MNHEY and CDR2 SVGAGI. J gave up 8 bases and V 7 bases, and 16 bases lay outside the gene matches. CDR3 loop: CASKPVEGVRGGYTF. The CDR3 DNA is TGTGCCAGCAAACCCGTGGAGGGGGTCAGGGGGGGCTACACCTTC.

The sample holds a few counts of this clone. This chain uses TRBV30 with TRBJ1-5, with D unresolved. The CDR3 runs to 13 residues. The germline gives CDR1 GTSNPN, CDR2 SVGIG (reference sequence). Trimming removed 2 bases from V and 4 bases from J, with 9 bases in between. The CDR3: CAWSLLPNQPQHF. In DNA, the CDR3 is TGTGCCTGGAGTCTTCTCCCGAATCAGCCCCAGCATTTT. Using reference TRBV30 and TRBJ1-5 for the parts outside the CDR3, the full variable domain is SQTIHQWPATLVQPVGSPLSLECTVEGTSNPNLYWYRQAAGRGLQLLFYSVGIGQISSEVPQNLSASRPQDRQFILSSKKLLLSDSGFYLCAWSLLPNQPQHFGDGTRLSIL.

The CDR3 region has the DNA TGTGCCAGTAGTACAACGACAGGCGCTAATGAAAAACTGTTTTTT. It translates to CASSTTTGANEKLFF. The chain is built from TRBV19 and TRBJ1-4, with D perhaps TRBD1 (6 bases). The ends were cut back, 4 bases at V and 3 bases at J, with 12 bases in the middle. There are 15 residues in the CDR3. CDR1 is LNHDA, CDR2 SQIVND, per germline (reference sequence).

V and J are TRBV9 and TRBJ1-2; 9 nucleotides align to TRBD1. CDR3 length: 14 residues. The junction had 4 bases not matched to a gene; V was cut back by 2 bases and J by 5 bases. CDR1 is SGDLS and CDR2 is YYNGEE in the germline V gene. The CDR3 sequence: CASSVDRGEYGYTF. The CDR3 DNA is TGTGCCAGCAGCGTTGACAGGGGGGAATATGGCTACACCTTC.

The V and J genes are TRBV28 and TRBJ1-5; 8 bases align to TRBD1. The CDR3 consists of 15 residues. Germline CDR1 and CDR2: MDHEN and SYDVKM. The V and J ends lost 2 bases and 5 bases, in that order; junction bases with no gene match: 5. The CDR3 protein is CASSLPLTGDQPQHF. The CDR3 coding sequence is TGTGCCAGCAGTTTACCCTTGACAGGGGATCAGCCCCAGCATTTT.

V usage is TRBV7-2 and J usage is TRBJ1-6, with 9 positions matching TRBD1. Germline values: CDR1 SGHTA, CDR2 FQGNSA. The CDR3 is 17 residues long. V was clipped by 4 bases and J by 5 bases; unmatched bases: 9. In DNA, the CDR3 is TGTGCCAGCAGCTCCGCCCGGGACAGGGCGAATAATTCACCCCTCCACTTT. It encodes CASSSARDRANNSPLHF.

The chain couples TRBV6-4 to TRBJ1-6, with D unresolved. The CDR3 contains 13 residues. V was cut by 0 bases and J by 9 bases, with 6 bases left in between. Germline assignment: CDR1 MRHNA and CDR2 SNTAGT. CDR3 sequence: CASSDSQVSPLHF. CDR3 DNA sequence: TGTGCCAGCAGTGACTCCCAGGTTTCACCCCTCCACTTT.

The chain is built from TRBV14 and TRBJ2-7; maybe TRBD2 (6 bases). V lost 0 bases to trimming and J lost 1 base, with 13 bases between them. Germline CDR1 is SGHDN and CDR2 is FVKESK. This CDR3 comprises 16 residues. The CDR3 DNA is TGTGCCAGCAGCCAAGAAGCCCGGGGGTTGTCCTACGAGCAGTACTTC. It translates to CASSQEARGLSYEQYF.

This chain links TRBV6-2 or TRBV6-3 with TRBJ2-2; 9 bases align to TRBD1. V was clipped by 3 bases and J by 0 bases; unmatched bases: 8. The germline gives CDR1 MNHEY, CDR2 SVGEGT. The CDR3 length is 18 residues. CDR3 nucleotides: TGTGCCAGCAGTTATCTTCCGGGACAGGGCGCGAACACCGGGGAGCTGTTTTTT. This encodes CASSYLPGQGANTGELFF.

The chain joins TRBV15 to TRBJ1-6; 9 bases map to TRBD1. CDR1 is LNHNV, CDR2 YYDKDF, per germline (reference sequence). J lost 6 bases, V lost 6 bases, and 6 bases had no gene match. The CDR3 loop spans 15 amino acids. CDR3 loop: CATSIWGQGNSPLHF. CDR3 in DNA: TGTGCCACCAGTATCTGGGGACAGGGTAATTCACCCCTCCACTTT.

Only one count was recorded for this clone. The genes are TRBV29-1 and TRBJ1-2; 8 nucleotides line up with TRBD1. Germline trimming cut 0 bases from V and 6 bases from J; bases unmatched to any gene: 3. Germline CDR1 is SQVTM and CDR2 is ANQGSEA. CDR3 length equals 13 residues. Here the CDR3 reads CSVEEVTGDGYTF. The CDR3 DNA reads TGCAGCGTTGAAGAGGTGACAGGGGATGGCTACACCTTC.

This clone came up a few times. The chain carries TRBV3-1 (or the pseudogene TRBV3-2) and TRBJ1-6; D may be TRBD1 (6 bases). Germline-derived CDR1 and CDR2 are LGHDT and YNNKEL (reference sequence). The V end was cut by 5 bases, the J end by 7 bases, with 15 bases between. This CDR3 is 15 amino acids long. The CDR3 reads CASSENRVYNSPLHF. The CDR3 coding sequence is TGTGCCAGCAGCGAAAACAGGGTTTACAATTCACCCCTCCACTTT.

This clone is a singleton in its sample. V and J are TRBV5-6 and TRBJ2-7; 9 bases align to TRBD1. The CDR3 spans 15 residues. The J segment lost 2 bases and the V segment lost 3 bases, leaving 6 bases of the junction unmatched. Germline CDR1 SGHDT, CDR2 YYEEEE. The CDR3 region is CASSSHGQGPYEQYF. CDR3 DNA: TGTGCCAGCAGCTCCCACGGACAGGGGCCCTACGAGCAGTACTTC.

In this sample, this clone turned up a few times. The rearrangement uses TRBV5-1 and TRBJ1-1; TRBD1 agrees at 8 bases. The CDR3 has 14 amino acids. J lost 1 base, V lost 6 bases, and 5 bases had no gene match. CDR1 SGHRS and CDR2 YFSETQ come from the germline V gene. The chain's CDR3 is CASIDTGGNTEAFF. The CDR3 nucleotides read TGCGCCAGCATCGATACAGGGGGGAACACTGAAGCTTTCTTT.